Reported below is one T cell receptor (beta chain). Antigen unknown. This sample is drawn from a study of T-cell reconstitution after alpha-beta-depleted transplantation in children. Study outcomes and limitations: Reports say that about two months after transplant, the alpha-beta T cells came out of several hundred graft clones that had expanded. TCRbeta diversity was high at day 60 in some patients (a result of surviving recipient T cells and thymic progenitors).

As it was prepared, the TCRbeta library received unique molecular identifiers. MiXCR, run by TCRdb on the PCR reads, gives a single entry per CDR3 protein. The data hold around 200,000 distinct CDR3 sequences, with roughly 18% observed a single time. Germline CDR1 and CDR2: SGHVS and FNYEAQ. This CDR3 has 14 amino acids. V was trimmed by 1 base and J by 2 bases, leaving 9 bases between them. The sequenced sample was PBMCs, mostly from graft donor cells, obtained 360 days after TCRalphabeta/CD19-depleted stem cell transplant. The sequence was obtained from a male patient between 2 and 15 years old who had a stem cell transplant for acute lymphoblastic leukemia, so the T cells may come from the graft donor. This chain joins TRBV7-6 and TRBJ2-7; no clear D gene. CDR3 residues: CASSLEDGAYEQYF. The DNA for the CDR3 is TGTGCCAGCAGCTTAGAGGACGGAGCCTACGAGCAGTACTTC.